The subject of this entry is one T cell receptor beta chain. Its antigen is undetermined. The sample belongs to a study of shared clonotypes between healthy human individuals. The CDR3 is 21 amino acids. Trimming removed 2 bases from V and 1 base from J; junction bases left unmatched: 14. Per germline, CDR1 LGHNT and CDR2 FRNRAP. Study results and limitations: Against clonotypes common to all four donors, non-shared ones had lower generation probabilities. Represented diversity (both genetic and exposure-history) was limited by the small number of donors. It was anticipated that sequencing depth would influence how many clonotypes donors shared.

Sequencing was performed with immunoSEQ multiplex PCR; in TCRdb, only in-frame clones are kept and a portion is missing. The table lists a few hundred thousand clones, approximately 74% of them singletons. This TCR derives from a man younger than 45 in good health. Sequenced input: memory CD4+ T cells sorted from blood. Subset specified: CD45RA-negative fraction. This chain connects TRBV12-5 to TRBJ2-2, with TRBD2 matching over 12 bases. As DNA, the CDR3 is TGTGCTAGTGGTTTGCTTACCGGGGGACTAGCGGGCCTTGGGAACACCGGGGAGCTGTTTTTT. Translated, it gives CASGLLTGGLAGLGNTGELFF.